This T cell receptor beta chain was sequenced for a study of T cell changes during pregnancy in multiple sclerosis (dated by TCRdb to the late 2010s). Describing the broader study: In women with multiple sclerosis, the researchers looked at how the T cell repertoire shifted as pregnancy progressed.

This clone was observed a single time. Its antigen remains unidentified. The sample holds no much larger clone one base away, and base qualities are not on file. The CDR3, cysteine through phenylalanine, is 16 amino acids long. Just CDR3 DNA is preserved here, 48 bases in frame from base 1. Unmatched junction bases come to 5, with V trimmed by 2 bases and J by 4 bases. CDR1 and CDR2 are read off the germline V gene as SGHRS and YFSETQ. Library method: the immunoSEQ multiplex PCR assay. What TCRdb holds here is the immuneACCESS table cut down to in-frame rearrangements. Part of the clones is not present; checked against another copy, under half of the missing clones reflect an unresolved V gene, and the others are unexplained. For this sample there are around 60,000 clones; roughly 87% appear just once. Jointly, the top ten make up approximately 1.6% of the sample.

The chain is made from TRBV5-1 and TRBJ1-4; the central 10 bases match TRBD1. The clonotype was recovered from a female donor with multiple sclerosis, enrolled in a pregnancy study. The input for sequencing was peripheral blood, taken in the first trimester of pregnancy. The CDR3: CASSFRDRGYNEKLFF. The nucleotide sequence reads TGCGCCAGCAGCTTCCGGGACAGGGGTTATAATGAAAAACTGTTTTTT.